This record covers a single T cell receptor (beta chain). The data belong to a study of Ad26.COV2.S vaccination and SARS-CoV-2 variants. Looking at the study overall: The study gave Ad26.COV2.S intramuscularly, once or twice 56 days apart.

Germline-derived CDR1 and CDR2 are ENHRY and SYGVKD. CDR3 length: 14 residues. The V gene lost 6 bases and the J gene lost 2 bases, with 13 bases spanning the gap. Treatment noted: around 19 received Ad26.COV2.S at low or high dose, single or two shots; several received placebo; per-sample allocation not given. Sampling happened 63 days after the first vaccine or placebo injection. The method was immunoSEQ multiplex PCR; TCRdb's version includes in-frame clones alone and lacks a portion of them. Here the sample spans about 400,000 clones, roughly 90% being singletons. This chain uses TRBV10-3 with TRBJ2-5; D not resolved. The clonotype comes from a person aged 18-60 years who received the Ad26.COV2.S COVID-19 vaccine or a placebo. The sequenced sample was peripheral blood, obtained in a trial of Ad26.COV2.S vaccine versus placebo. Written as DNA, the CDR3 is TGTGCCATCAGCGAGAGGTCTATTCAAGAGACCCAGTACTTC. It specifies CAISERSIQETQYF.